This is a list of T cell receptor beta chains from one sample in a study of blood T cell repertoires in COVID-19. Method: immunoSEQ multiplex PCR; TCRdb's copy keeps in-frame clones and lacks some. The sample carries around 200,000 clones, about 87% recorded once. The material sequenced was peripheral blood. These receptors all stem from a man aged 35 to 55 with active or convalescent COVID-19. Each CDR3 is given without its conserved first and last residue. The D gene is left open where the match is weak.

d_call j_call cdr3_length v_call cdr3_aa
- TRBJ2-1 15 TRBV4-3 ASSQDPKGDPYNEQF
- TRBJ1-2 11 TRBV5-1 ASSSTGNYGYT
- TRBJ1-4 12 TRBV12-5 ASARGATNEKLF
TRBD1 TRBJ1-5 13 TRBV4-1 ASSQGDRDNQPQH
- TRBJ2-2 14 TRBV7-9 ASSRFGQKNTGELF
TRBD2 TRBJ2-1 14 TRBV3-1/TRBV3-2 ASSQDLAGGTGEQF
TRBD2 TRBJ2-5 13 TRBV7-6 ASSLEGTSGGPPY
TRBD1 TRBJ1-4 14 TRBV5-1 ASSSDRGATNEKLF
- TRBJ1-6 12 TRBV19 ASSMATVNSPLH
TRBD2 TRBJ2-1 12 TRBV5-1 ASSAGTSGEEQF
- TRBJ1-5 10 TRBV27 ASSSPKSDAS